This is a list of T cell receptor beta chains from one sample in a study of blood T cell repertoires in COVID-19. Assay used: immunoSEQ multiplex PCR; TCRdb lists only in-frame clones, some missing. The top ten hold roughly 9.8% of the sample, which has about 140,000 clones, more than 75% seen once. The sequenced sample was peripheral blood. The receptors come from a man between 60 and 75 years old who had recovered from COVID-19. Both conserved end residues are part of each CDR3. D genes are given only for firm matches. Rows give clone size only sometimes, using once, few, many, or a class for an expanded clone.

j_call,v_call,d_call,clone_size,cdr3_aa,cdr3_nt
TRBJ2-5,TRBV2,TRBD2,.,CALLRRTSAQETQYF,TGTGCCCTGCTCCGCCGGACTAGCGCTCAAGAGACCCAGTACTTC
TRBJ1-2,TRBV2,.,.,CASSRDSRNYGYTF,TGTGCCAGCAGCCGAGACAGTCGAAACTATGGCTACACCTTC
TRBJ2-1,TRBV19,.,.,CASKGGSGTYNEQFF,TGTGCCAGTAAAGGGGGGAGCGGGACCTACAATGAGCAGTTCTTC
TRBJ1-6,TRBV10-2,.,.,CASLSRGEDSPLHF,TGCGCCAGCCTCTCCAGGGGTGAGGATTCACCCCTCCACTTT
TRBJ1-2,TRBV5-1,.,.,CASSLDSLNYGYTF,TGCGCCAGCAGCTTGGACAGTCTTAACTATGGCTACACCTTC
TRBJ1-6,TRBV6-2/TRBV6-3,.,few,CASRPRTDINSPLHF,TGTGCCAGCAGACCTCGGACAGATATTAATTCACCCCTCCACTTT
TRBJ2-1,TRBV6-2/TRBV6-3,TRBD2,.,CASSFRTSAGGPGGFYNEQFF,TGTGCCAGCAGTTTTCGGACCTCAGCGGGGGGGCCGGGGGGTTTCTACAATGAGCAGTTCTTC
TRBJ1-1,TRBV5-1,.,.,CASSLALDREAFF,TGCGCCAGCAGCTTGGCTTTGGACAGAGAAGCTTTCTTT
TRBJ2-1,TRBV11-3,TRBD2,.,CASSFSGSGSISEQFF,TGTGCCAGCAGCTTTAGCGGGAGCGGTTCGATCAGCGAGCAGTTCTTC
TRBJ1-5,TRBV21-1,.,.,CASSRQGQGPNDWSNQPQHF,TGTGCCAGCAGCAGACAAGGGCAGGGGCCGAACGATTGGAGCAATCAGCCCCAGCATTTT
TRBJ2-1,TRBV19,.,.,CASSIFNPGTFNEQFF,TGTGCCAGTAGTATATTCAACCCCGGGACTTTCAATGAGCAGTTCTTC
TRBJ1-5,TRBV4-1,TRBD1,.,CASSRQGEQPQHF,TGCGCCAGCAGCCGACAGGGAGAACAGCCCCAGCATTTT
TRBJ1-5,TRBV7-2,TRBD1,.,CASSSGTGAGNQPQHF,TGTGCCAGCAGCTCCGGGACAGGGGCAGGCAATCAGCCCCAGCATTTT
TRBJ1-4,TRBV29-1,TRBD1,.,CSVRTGLNEKLFF,TGCAGCGTTCGGACAGGGCTCAATGAAAAACTGTTTTTT
TRBJ2-2,TRBV2,.,.,CASSPRERRAGELFF,TGTGCCAGCTCCCCTCGGGAAAGGAGAGCCGGGGAGCTGTTTTTT
TRBJ1-2,TRBV7-9,.,.,CASSFGGNYGYTF,TGTGCCAGCAGCTTTGGCGGGAACTATGGCTACACCTTC
TRBJ2-7,TRBV28,.,.,CASTSPGTPYEQYF,TGTGCCAGCACCTCCCCCGGGACACCCTACGAGCAGTACTTC
TRBJ1-1,TRBV28,.,once,CASTLGGAEDTEAFF,TGTGCCAGCACTCTCGGGGGGGCAGAGGACACTGAAGCTTTCTTT
TRBJ1-4,TRBV5-4,TRBD1,many,CASSIDRGQEKLFF,TGTGCCAGCAGCATAGACAGGGGTCAAGAAAAACTGTTTTTT
TRBJ2-5,TRBV11-1,TRBD1,.,CASSLTPGQGETQYF,TGTGCCAGCAGCTTGACTCCGGGACAGGGGGAGACCCAGTACTTC
TRBJ1-4,TRBV19,.,.,CASSPGGGVNEKLFF,TGTGCCAGTAGCCCCGGGGGGGGCGTAAATGAAAAACTGTTTTTT
TRBJ1-1,TRBV5-6,.,.,CASSLDGAGVGYTEAFF,TGTGCCAGCAGCTTGGACGGGGCAGGGGTGGGGTACACTGAAGCTTTCTTT
TRBJ2-7,TRBV5-1,TRBD1,.,CASSISGTGNYEQYF,TGCGCCAGCAGCATATCCGGGACAGGGAACTACGAGCAGTACTTC
TRBJ1-6,TRBV30,TRBD1,.,CAWNPQGGRVPLHF,TGTGCCTGGAATCCCCAGGGGGGCAGGGTACCCCTCCACTTT
TRBJ1-1,TRBV19,TRBD1,.,CASKAGGGGTEAFF,TGTGCCAGTAAGGCAGGGGGCGGGGGCACTGAAGCTTTCTTT
TRBJ1-4,TRBV10-3,TRBD1,.,CAISDGQGASEKLFF,TGTGCCATCAGTGATGGGCAGGGGGCTTCTGAAAAACTGTTTTTT
TRBJ2-7,TRBV4-1,.,.,CASRSIASSYEQYF,TGCGCCAGCAGGTCCATAGCAAGCTCCTACGAGCAGTACTTC
TRBJ2-1,TRBV5-4,TRBD2,.,CASSYFGGDDEQFF,TGTGCCAGCAGCTATTTTGGGGGGGATGATGAGCAGTTCTTC
TRBJ2-5,TRBV6-6,.,.,CASRPTGSQETQYF,TGTGCCAGCAGACCTACAGGGTCTCAAGAGACCCAGTACTTC
TRBJ1-2,TRBV10-3,.,.,CAISDSSNYGYTF,TGTGCCATCTCAGACAGCTCTAACTATGGCTACACCTTC
TRBJ2-1,TRBV5-5,TRBD2,few,CASSLVGLEDREQFF,TGTGCCAGCAGCTTGGTGGGACTAGAGGACCGTGAGCAGTTCTTC
TRBJ2-5,TRBV24-1,TRBD2,once,CATRDAGGEETQYF,TGTGCCACCAGGGACGCGGGAGGTGAGGAGACCCAGTACTTC
TRBJ2-3,TRBV18,TRBD2,.,CASSSQPGRDTDTQYF,TGTGCCAGCTCATCCCAACCTGGGAGGGACACAGATACGCAGTATTTT
TRBJ1-5,TRBV19,.,.,CASSTQGIGGNQPQHF,TGTGCCAGTAGTACTCAGGGTATTGGTGGCAATCAGCCCCAGCATTTT
TRBJ1-3,TRBV28,TRBD1,.,CAARQGGSGNTIYF,TGTGCCGCTCGACAGGGAGGCTCTGGAAACACCATATATTTT
TRBJ1-1,TRBV7-3,TRBD1,.,CASSPGQGGTEAFF,TGTGCCAGCAGCCCTGGACAGGGAGGGACTGAAGCTTTCTTT
TRBJ1-4,TRBV2,.,once,CASSDPGAGREKLFF,TGTGCCAGCAGTGATCCGGGAGCTGGAAGGGAAAAACTGTTTTTT
TRBJ2-1,TRBV9,.,.,CASSVAGMGYNEQFF,TGTGCCAGCAGCGTAGCCGGGATGGGGTACAATGAGCAGTTCTTC
TRBJ1-2,TRBV10-3,.,.,CAISEGRVGYTF,TGTGCCATCAGTGAGGGGAGGGTTGGCTACACCTTC
TRBJ1-5,TRBV3-1/TRBV3-2,.,.,CASSQGRLGVQPQHF,TGTGCCAGCAGCCAAGGACGATTAGGGGTCCAGCCCCAGCATTTT
TRBJ2-1,TRBV29-1,TRBD2,.,CSVGHGPSGRNSEQFF,TGCAGCGTTGGCCACGGCCCTAGCGGGAGGAACAGTGAGCAGTTCTTC